Listed here are 16 T cell receptor beta chains from one sample, sequenced in a study of T-cell reconstitution after alpha-beta-depleted transplantation in children. A TCRbeta library incorporating unique molecular identifiers was prepared. MiXCR, applied by TCRdb to the PCR reads, yields one record per CDR3 protein. The sample shows around 960,000 distinct CDR3 sequences, 25% to 30% of them seen only once. The input for sequencing was PBMCs, mostly from graft donor cells, taken 360 days after TCRalphabeta/CD19-depleted stem cell transplant. These TCRs come from a boy younger than two who had a stem cell transplant for SCID, so the T cells may come from the graft donor.

V is TRBV12-3 or TRBV12-4 and J is TRBJ1-1, with D possibly TRBD1 on 6 matching bases. V shed 6 bases and J shed 4 bases, with 12 bases lying between them. This CDR3 is built from 13 residues. Here the CDR3 reads CASSSGHLTEAFF. The CDR3, as DNA: TGTGCCAGCAGCTCGGGACACCTCACTGAAGCTTTCTTT.

This clonotype was seen once. CDR3 amino acids: CSANRGLGETQYF. The CDR3, as DNA: TGCAGTGCGAACAGGGGGCTTGGGGAGACCCAGTACTTC. The genes are TRBV20-1 and TRBJ2-5, with 9 bases matching TRBD1. Germline lookup yields CDR1 DFQATT and CDR2 SNEGSKA (reference sequence). The CDR3 runs 13 residues. After removal of 6 bases from V and 5 bases from J, the junction contained 7 bases not matched to a gene.

The chain uses TRBV4-3 and TRBJ2-7; D gene ambiguous. Trimming cost V 1 base and J 0 bases, with 10 bases left between them. The germline V gene has CDR1 LGHNA and CDR2 YSLEER. The CDR3 spans 15 residues. The CDR3 bases are TGCGCCAGCAGCCAAGGTGGGGTCCGCTCCTACGAGCAGTACTTC. Protein: CASSQGGVRSYEQYF.

The rearrangement uses TRBV7-7 and TRBJ2-1, with TRBD1 as a possible D gene (5 bases). Trimming stripped 1 base from V and 5 bases from J, with 12 bases between. From germline, CDR1 is SSHAT and CDR2 FNYEAQ (reference sequence). The CDR3 is 15 amino acids. The CDR3 sequence: CASSLDTGFNNEQFF. DNA for the CDR3: TGTGCCAGCAGCTTAGATACAGGATTTAACAATGAGCAGTTCTTC.

V and J are TRBV20-1 and TRBJ2-5; TRBD2 agrees at 7 bases. The junction had 7 bases not matched to a gene; V was cut back by 6 bases and J by 0 bases. The V gene's germline CDR1 is DFQATT and CDR2 SNEGSKA (reference sequence). The CDR3 spans 14 residues. DNA for the CDR3: TGCAGTGCGAGCGGGGAGGACTACCAAGAGACCCAGTACTTC. The encoded protein is CSASGEDYQETQYF.

This clonotype was seen a few times. This chain uses TRBV6-2 or TRBV6-3 with TRBJ2-7, with a tentative D call TRBD2 (6 bases). The germline gives CDR1 MNHEY, CDR2 SVGEGT. This CDR3 region has 13 residues. V was pared by 7 bases and J by 7 bases, with 17 bases between. CDR3 residues: CASMGGPPKEQYF. In nucleotides, the CDR3 is TGTGCCAGCATGGGGGGACCGCCCAAGGAGCAGTACTTC.

The chain combines TRBV28 with TRBJ2-2; D is unclear. Trimming removed 5 bases from V and 4 bases from J, with 8 bases in between. Germline values: CDR1 MDHEN, CDR2 SYDVKM. CDR3 length: 13 amino acids. The CDR3 sequence is CASSPFSTGELFF. Written as DNA, the CDR3 is TGTGCCAGCAGTCCCTTTAGCACCGGGGAGCTGTTTTTT.

Only a few counts were recorded for this clonotype. This rearrangement joins TRBV12-3 or TRBV12-4 to TRBJ2-7; 7 bases are a match to TRBD1. CDR3 length equals 14 residues. V dropped 7 bases and J dropped 0; count of bases not matched to a gene: 6. CDR3 sequence (DNA): TGTGCCAGCACCCCGGACAGGCTCTCCTACGAGCAGTACTTC. Its translation: CASTPDRLSYEQYF.

The chain employs TRBV5-1 and TRBJ2-3; D ambiguous. There are 14 residues in the CDR3. V was cut by 4 bases and J by 2 bases, with 11 bases left in between. Germline V gene lookup returns CDR1 SGHRS and CDR2 YFSETQ. This CDR3 reads CASSNRLPTDTQYF. DNA of the CDR3: TGCGCCAGCAGCAACCGCCTACCCACAGATACGCAGTATTTT.

The chain recombines TRBV20-1 with TRBJ1-5, with D perhaps matching TRBD1 (5 bases). The germline V and J ends were trimmed by 3 bases and 3 bases, with 9 bases remaining between them. This CDR3 is built from 13 residues. Germline CDR1 reads DFQATT; CDR2 reads SNEGSKA (reference sequence). The CDR3: CSARTADNQPQHF. The CDR3 DNA reads as TGCAGTGCTAGGACAGCCGACAATCAGCCCCAGCATTTT.

This clonotype turned up a few times. The CDR3 DNA reads TGTGCCAGCACCCCCACGCCAGCCTACGAGCAGTACTTC. Translated: CASTPTPAYEQYF. This chain connects TRBV12-3 or TRBV12-4 to TRBJ2-7; D gene unclear. V lost 7 bases, J lost 2 bases, and 12 bases lay in between. The CDR3 contains 13 residues.

This clonotype was seen more than once but under ten times. The chain joins TRBV7-3 to TRBJ2-1; TRBD1 or TRBD2 may be the D gene (5 bases each). CDR3 length: 14 amino acids. Germline V gene sequence: CDR1 SGHTA, CDR2 FQGTGA. V was pared by 0 bases and J by 6 bases, with 9 bases between. Written as DNA, the CDR3 is TGTGCCAGCAGCTTAACGGGAGACAGCAATGAGCAGTTCTTC. Translated, it gives CASSLTGDSNEQFF.

This clonotype was seen just once. The rearrangement joins TRBV11-2 to TRBJ2-3; 8 positions agree with TRBD2. Germline CDR1 reads SGHAT; CDR2 reads FQNNGV. The CDR3 covers 18 residues. The V gene end was trimmed by 1 base and the J gene end by 0 bases; junction bases not matched to a gene: 9. The CDR3 here is CASSLVLGAGESTDTQYF. CDR3 sequence (DNA): TGTGCCAGCAGCTTAGTCCTGGGAGCGGGGGAGAGCACAGATACGCAGTATTTT.

The chain employs TRBV12-3 or TRBV12-4 and TRBJ2-5; 8 bases fit TRBD2. This CDR3 contains 14 residues. With V trimmed by 6 bases and J by 3 bases, 6 bases remained unmatched. CDR3 sequence (DNA): TGTGCCAGCAGCCCCAGGCGGGGGGAAGAGACCCAGTACTTC. Translation: CASSPRRGEETQYF.

This clonotype showed up many times. The rearrangement uses TRBV6-1 and TRBJ1-4; no firm D call. Trimming shortened V by 6 bases and J by 0 bases, and 11 bases separated the two germline ends. The CDR3 spans 15 residues. The germline gives CDR1 MNHNS, CDR2 SASEGT. CDR3 nucleotide sequence: TGTGCCAGCAGCTCATGGGGTGCAACTAATGAAAAACTGTTTTTT. This gives the protein CASSSWGATNEKLFF.

The chain has TRBV5-1 and TRBJ2-1; D remains ambiguous. The V gene lost 0 bases and the J gene lost 8 bases, with 12 bases spanning the gap. The germline gives CDR1 SGHRS, CDR2 YFSETQ. The CDR3 sequence is 14 residues long. This CDR3 is CASSLAPATDEQFF. In DNA, the CDR3 is TGCGCCAGCAGCTTGGCCCCGGCCACCGATGAGCAGTTCTTC.